This T cell receptor beta chain is from a study of cytomegalovirus exposure and HLA in healthy donors. Sequenced by immunoSEQ multiplex PCR; TCRdb stores in-frame clones only, minus some. The sample contains 75,000 to 90,000 clones, around 96% of which appear only once. Germline V gives CDR1 SNHLY, CDR2 FYNNEI. The length of the CDR3 is 14 residues. The V segment lost 8 bases and the J segment 6 bases; nucleotides outside the gene matches: 6. This chain joins TRBV2 and TRBJ2-3, with 12 bases aligning to TRBD2. The sequence was collected from a young man in good health and CMV-seropositive. Sequenced input: PBMCs. The CDR3 DNA is TGTGCCAGCTCCGACGGACTAGCGGGGGATACGCAGTATTTT. It encodes CASSDGLAGDTQYF.